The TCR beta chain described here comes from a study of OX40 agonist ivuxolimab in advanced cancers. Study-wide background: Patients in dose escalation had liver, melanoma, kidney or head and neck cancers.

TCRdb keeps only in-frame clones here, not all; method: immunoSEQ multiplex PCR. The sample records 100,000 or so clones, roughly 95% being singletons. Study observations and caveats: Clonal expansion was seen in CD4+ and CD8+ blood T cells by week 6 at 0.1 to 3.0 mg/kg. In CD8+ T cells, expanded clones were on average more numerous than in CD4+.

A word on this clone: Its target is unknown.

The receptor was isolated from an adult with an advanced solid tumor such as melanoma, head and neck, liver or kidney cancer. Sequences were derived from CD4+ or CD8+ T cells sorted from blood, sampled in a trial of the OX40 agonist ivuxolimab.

The CDR3 DNA sequence: TGTGCCAGCCTACCTCACTTAGGGGCTTCACCCCTCCACTTT. Translating gives CASLPHLGASPLHF. This chain links TRBV7-9 with TRBJ1-6, with a tentative D call TRBD1 (5 bases). V shed 8 bases and J shed 9 bases, with 17 bases lying between them. Germline V CDR1 and CDR2: SEHNR, FQNEAQ (reference sequence). This CDR3 is 14 amino acids long. Together with reference TRBV7-9 and TRBJ1-6, the CDR3 gives the full variable domain: DTGVSQNPRHKITKRGQNVTFRCDPISEHNRLYWYRQTLGQGPEFLTYFQNEAQLEKSRLLSDRFSAERPKGSFSTLEIQRTEQGDSAMYLCASLPHLGASPLHFGNGTRLTVT.